This T cell receptor beta chain stems from a study of technical replicates of blood from four donors. Measured with immunoSEQ multiplex PCR; TCRdb has only the in-frame clones, and not every one. The repertoire consists of 60,000 to 85,000 clones, with 91% occurring once and the leading ten covering about 0.4%. Trimming removed 4 bases from V and 4 bases from J; junction bases left unmatched: 5. The germline CDR1 and CDR2 sequences are LNHDA and SQIVND (reference sequence). The CDR3 covers 16 residues. The V call is TRBV19, the J call TRBJ2-1; 12 bases match TRBD2. Sequenced material: T cells isolated from PBMCs. The receptor was derived from a human donor in good health. CDR3 sequence: CASSTRTSGTYNEQFF. The CDR3 region has the DNA TGTGCCAGTAGTACAAGGACTAGCGGGACTTACAATGAGCAGTTCTTC.